This TCR beta chain derives from a study of OX40 agonist ivuxolimab in advanced cancers. Regarding the complete study: Ivuxolimab was a fully human IgG2 agonistic monoclonal antibody targeting the costimulatory receptor OX40 (CD134). Patients were allowed to have had prior anti-PD-1, anti-PD-L1 or anti-CTLA-4 therapy, and less than 45% of the dose-escalation patients had previously received checkpoint inhibitors. Partial responses occurred in three dose-escalation patients, of whom one had hepatocellular carcinoma and two had cutaneous melanoma. Peripheral TCRbeta sequencing was intended to test whether TCR sequence diversity was altered and clonal T-cell expansion was caused by ivuxolimab. Intravenous ivuxolimab was administered to patients every 2 weeks at six dose levels: 0.01, 0.1, 0.3, 1.5, 3 and 10 mg/kg. Of the roughly 51 dose-escalation patients, hepatocellular carcinoma was present in approximately 20, melanoma in some 15, renal cell carcinoma in 9 and head and neck cancer in 9. In the dose-escalation cohort, about four fifths of patients were male, and the mean age was 60 years with a range of about 20 to 80. The paper describes the monotherapy dose-escalation part (N ≈ 49 patients) of the phase I trial of ivuxolimab. What the work shows at the level of the full study, not this receptor alone: The antigen specificity of the clonally expanded peripheral T cells was not determined. Low levels of normalized T-cell clonal expansion were also seen in some nonresponding patients. At doses of 0.1 to 3.0 mg/kg, clonal expansion of both CD4+ and CD8+ T cells in blood was seen between baseline and week 6. After ivuxolimab, more expanded clones were found on average in CD8+ T cells than in CD4+ T cells. Partial responders in the 0.1-3.0 mg/kg groups had among the lowest normalized peripheral clonal expansion, especially among CD8+ T cells.

To sequence the TCRbeta CDR3 region, genomic DNA was isolated from the sorted cells. TCRbeta CDR3 regions were sequenced using the immunoSEQ Assay. What TCRdb holds here is the immuneACCESS table cut down to in-frame rearrangements. Part of the clones is not present; checked against another copy, under half of the missing clones reflect an unresolved V gene, and the others are unexplained. The sample table shows about 80,000 clones, and 65% to 90% are seen once. The top ten hold 1.5% to 2% of the sample. Concerning this clone: The clone's antigen remains unknown. No qualities accompany the bases; no much larger clone lies one base away.

At the junction V is shortened by 0 bases and J by 3 bases; bases outside the gene matches: 3. The CDR3 contains 14 residues, cysteine and phenylalanine counted. Solely the CDR3 DNA is kept, with 42 bases framed from the first base. For CDR1 and CDR2, the germline V gene (reference sequence) lists SGHNT and YYREEE. Patients with autoimmune disease history or receiving systemic immunosuppression were excluded from the trial. Peripheral blood for TCR sequencing was drawn from every dose cohort at baseline, at cycle 4 day 1 and at cycle 7 day 1. Samples were obtained from an open-label, multicenter, first-in-human phase I dose-escalation trial of ivuxolimab. Adults with locally advanced or metastatic melanoma, renal cell carcinoma, hepatocellular carcinoma or head and neck squamous cell carcinoma were enrolled in the trial. Before TCR sequencing, CD4+ T cells and CD8+ T cells from peripheral blood were sorted into separate populations.

This specimen consisted of CD4+ or CD8+ T cells sorted from blood, obtained in a trial of the OX40 agonist ivuxolimab. The receptor was derived from an adult with an advanced solid tumor such as melanoma, head and neck, liver or kidney cancer. The chain employs TRBV5-4 and TRBJ2-7, with 7 junctional bases fitting TRBD1. CDR3 sequence: CASSLDRGHYEQYF. The base sequence is TGTGCCAGCAGCTTGGATAGGGGGCACTACGAGCAGTACTTC.